Each of the 26 T cell receptor beta chains below was sequenced from the same sample in a study of blood T cell repertoires in COVID-19. Only in-frame clones appear in the TCRdb table, and some are missing; sequencing was by immunoSEQ multiplex PCR. The sample consists of over 400,000 clones, roughly nine tenths of them appearing once. Sequencing used PBMCs or T cells enriched from blood (not recorded which). These receptors were taken from a woman aged 55-69 years who had recovered from COVID-19.

This clone showed up just once. The chain combines TRBV10-3 with TRBJ2-3; 9 bases match TRBD2. Per the germline V gene, CDR1 is ENHRY and CDR2 is SYGVKD. V gave up 7 bases and J gave up 3 bases; unmatched junction bases: 2. CDR3 length: 13 residues. CDR3 DNA sequence: TGTGCCATCACTAGCGGGGCTACAGATACGCAGTATTTT. This codes for CAITSGATDTQYF.

CDR3 sequence: CASSPPGQGRSSPLHF. The CDR3 nucleotides read TGTGCCAGCAGTCCCCCTGGACAGGGTAGAAGTTCACCCCTCCACTTT. The chain is built from TRBV6-2 or TRBV6-3 and TRBJ1-6; 8 bases line up with TRBD1. J was trimmed by 9 bases and V by 5 bases; bases with no gene match: 12. The CDR3 sequence is 16 residues long. From germline, CDR1 is MNHEY and CDR2 SVGEGT.

V is TRBV5-6 and J is TRBJ1-1; 9 positions agree with TRBD1. In germline, CDR1 is SGHDT, CDR2 YYEEEE. This CDR3 is built from 14 residues. J gave up 7 bases and V 7 bases, and 11 bases lay outside the gene matches. CDR3 sequence: CASGRGDRAHEAFF. CDR3 DNA: TGTGCCAGCGGACGGGGGGACAGGGCACATGAAGCTTTCTTT.

The CDR3 here is CASSEGGTASYNEQFF. The CDR3 region has the DNA TGTGCCAGCAGTGAAGGTGGGACAGCCTCCTACAATGAGCAGTTCTTC. The V call is TRBV2, the J call TRBJ2-1, with TRBD1 identical over 7 bases. This CDR3 comprises 16 residues. V gave up 1 base and J gave up 0 bases; unmatched junction bases: 3. The germline V gene encodes CDR1 SNHLY and CDR2 FYNNEI.

The count of this clone is one. V is TRBV18 and J is TRBJ2-5; 8 nucleotides align to TRBD1. Germline V gene sequence: CDR1 KGHSH, CDR2 LQKENI. This CDR3 is 14 amino acids long. Trimming at V came to 1 base and at J to 4 bases, leaving 2 bases not matched to a gene. CDR3 sequence reads: CASSPRTGRETQYF. DNA of the CDR3: TGTGCCAGCTCACCACGGACAGGGAGAGAGACCCAGTACTTC.

The rearrangement uses TRBV3-1 (or the pseudogene TRBV3-2) and TRBJ1-2; 9 nucleotides agree with TRBD1. The ends lost 4 bases at V and 6 bases at J; junction bases unmatched: 6. Germline V gene data show CDR1 as LGHDT and CDR2 as YNNKEL (reference sequence). The CDR3 has 14 amino acids. CDR3 in DNA: TGTGCCAGCAGCCCGGCCTGGGACAGGGATGGCTACACCTTC. This translates into CASSPAWDRDGYTF.

The CDR3 nucleotides read TGTGCCAGCAGTCCCGGGAGGGGGAGTTGGGAGCAGTACGTC. Translated: CASSPGRGSWEQYV. This chain links TRBV28 with TRBJ2-7; 8 bases align to TRBD2. The J segment lost 7 bases and the V segment lost 5 bases, leaving 10 bases of the junction unmatched. Per germline, CDR1 MDHEN and CDR2 SYDVKM. The CDR3 sequence is 14 residues long.

The chain links TRBV6-6 to TRBJ2-1; TRBD2 matches 8 bases. The CDR3 runs 13 residues. V lost 6 bases and J lost 4; bases outside the gene matches: 2. CDR1 is MNHNY and CDR2 is SVGAGI in the germline V gene (reference sequence). The CDR3 nucleotides are TGTGCCAGCAGGGCGGGGGGATACAATGAGCAGTTCTTC. Amino acid sequence: CASRAGGYNEQFF.

As to this clone: Distinct nucleotide sequences in the sample also encode this CDR3. The chain is built from TRBV18 and TRBJ2-2; 9 bases are a match to TRBD1. V gave up 6 bases and J gave up 6 bases; unmatched junction bases: 5. The V gene's germline CDR1 is KGHSH and CDR2 LQKENI. This CDR3 has 14 residues. The CDR3 region has the DNA TGTGCCAGCTCGCCGGGACAGGGAGCCGGGGAGCTGTTTTTT. It is translated as CASSPGQGAGELFF.

The chain couples TRBV15 to TRBJ1-3; TRBD1 matches at 7 bases. The CDR3 length is 12 residues. Trimming took 8 bases from V and 3 from J; bases not matched to a gene: 1. Germline loops: CDR1 LNHNV, CDR2 YYDKDF (reference sequence). CDR3 nucleotide sequence: TGTGCCACCGGACAGGTTGGAAACACCATATATTTT. Residues: CATGQVGNTIYF. Full variable domain (missing parts from reference TRBV15 and TRBJ1-3): DAMVIQNPRYQVTQFGKPVTLSCSQTLNHNVMYWYQQKSSQAPKLLFHYYDKDFNNEADTPDNFQSRRPNTSFCFLDIRSPGLGDTAMYLCATGQVGNTIYFGEGSWLTVV.

The chain recombines TRBV5-6 with TRBJ1-4; D not resolved. The CDR3 has 11 residues. V lost 5 bases to trimming and J lost 8 bases, with 7 bases between them. Germline CDR1 SGHDT, CDR2 YYEEEE. The DNA for the CDR3 is TGTGCCAGCAGGGAGAGCGAAAAACTGTTTTTT. Translating gives CASRESEKLFF. The complete variable domain, with remaining parts taken from reference TRBV5-6 and TRBJ1-4, reads DAGVTQSPTHLIKTRGQQVTLRCSPKSGHDTVSWYQQALGQGPQFIFQYYEEEERQRGNFPDRFSGHQFPNYSSELNVNALLLGDSALYLCASRESEKLFFGSGTQLSVL.

The chain couples TRBV12-3 or TRBV12-4 to TRBJ1-2; no clear D. V dropped 6 bases and J dropped 1 base, with 9 bases sitting between them. This CDR3 comprises 13 residues. The CDR3 bases are TGTGCCAGCAGCATGGCGGTTAACTATGGCTACACCTTC. Its protein is CASSMAVNYGYTF.

V and J are TRBV11-2 and TRBJ2-7; weak D call: TRBD2 (5 bases). The germline V gene has CDR1 SGHAT and CDR2 FQNNGV. There are 14 residues in the CDR3. Trimming removed 1 base from V and 7 bases from J, with 14 bases in between. As DNA, the CDR3 is TGTGCCAGCAGCTTAGGGAGCGGCAGTAGGGAGCAGTACTTC. It is translated as CASSLGSGSREQYF.

The chain uses TRBV25-1 and TRBJ2-7; D is perhaps TRBD2 (6 bases). The CDR3 runs 14 residues. Per germline, CDR1 MGHDK and CDR2 SYGVNS. The V gene lost 1 base and the J gene lost 1 base, with 8 bases spanning the gap. In DNA form, the CDR3 reads TGTGCCAGCAGTGAATCGGGGGAGTCCTACGAGCAGTACGTC. As protein: CASSESGESYEQYV.

This clone was picked up a small number of times. The chain uses TRBV9 and TRBJ1-1; the D gene is possibly TRBD1 (6 bases). Germline V gene sequence: CDR1 SGDLS, CDR2 YYNGEE. This CDR3 has 19 residues. Trimming shortened V by 2 bases and J by 0 bases, and 23 bases separated the two germline ends. The CDR3 spells CASSVRPVWGPGVNTEAFF. DNA for the CDR3: TGTGCCAGCAGCGTTAGGCCCGTTTGGGGTCCAGGGGTGAACACTGAAGCTTTCTTT. The full variable domain, its missing parts supplied by reference TRBV9 and TRBJ1-1, is DSGVTQTPKHLITATGQRVTLRCSPRSGDLSVYWYQQSLDQGLQFLIQYYNGEERAKGNILERFSAQQFPDLHSELNLSSLELGDSALYFCASSVRPVWGPGVNTEAFFGQGTRLTVV.

V is TRBV5-5 and J is TRBJ2-2, with 8 bases that match TRBD2. Germline V CDR1 and CDR2: SGHKS, YYEKEE (reference sequence). The CDR3 totals 15 residues. Trimming cost V 6 bases and J 2 bases; bases outside gene matches: 6. The CDR3 protein is CASNVAGTNTGELFF. The CDR3 DNA is TGTGCCAGCAACGTAGCGGGGACCAACACCGGGGAGCTGTTTTTT.

The chain employs TRBV23-1 and TRBJ2-2; 8 bases agree with TRBD2. TRBV23-1 is filed as an ORF, its function uncertain. V was pared by 6 bases and J by 3 bases, with 15 bases of the junction left unmatched. This CDR3 region has 18 residues. The CDR3 DNA follows: TGCGCCAGCAGCCCCGATCTAGGCCTAGCGGGCTACACCGGGGAGCTGTTTTTT. It encodes CASSPDLGLAGYTGELFF.

This chain links TRBV4-1 with TRBJ1-2, with 12 bases matching TRBD1. V was clipped by 1 base and J by 2 bases; unmatched bases: 2. Per germline, CDR1 MGHRA and CDR2 YSYEKL. The CDR3 is 16 residues long. The CDR3 coding sequence is TGCGCCAGCAGCCAAGTAGGGACAGGGGGCAACTATGGCTACACCTTC. Protein sequence: CASSQVGTGGNYGYTF.

This clone was seen a single time. J is TRBJ1-1 and V is TRBV10-3, with D perhaps matching TRBD1 (6 bases). V dropped 6 bases and J dropped 5 bases, with 13 bases sitting between them. CDR1 is ENHRY and CDR2 is SYGVKD in the germline V gene. The CDR3 is 13 amino acids. The CDR3 nucleotides read TGTGCCATCAGCGCGGCAGGGGAGACTGAAGCTTTCTTT. Encoded protein: CAISAAGETEAFF.

As for this clone: This same CDR3 is encoded by further DNA sequences in the sample. The V and J genes are TRBV19 and TRBJ1-4; D unclear. V lost 3 bases and J 0 bases, leaving 5 bases between the germline ends. Germline loops: CDR1 LNHDA, CDR2 SQIVND (reference sequence). CDR3 size: 14 residues. CDR3 sequence (DNA): TGTGCCAGTAGTATCAGTGCAACTAATGAAAAACTGTTTTTT. Translation gives CASSISATNEKLFF.

A few counts support this clone. J is TRBJ1-2 and V is TRBV2; TRBD1 is a possible D gene (6 bases). Germline CDR1 is SNHLY and CDR2 is FYNNEI. CDR3 length: 12 amino acids. Trimming stripped 2 bases from V and 8 bases from J, with 9 bases between. The CDR3 DNA sequence: TGTGCCAGCAGTGAACAGGGGAACGGCTACACCTTC. This codes for CASSEQGNGYTF.

To note about this clone: This sample includes further DNA sequences coding for the same CDR3. The chain carries TRBV19 and TRBJ2-5, with D perhaps TRBD1 (6 bases). V was trimmed by 5 bases and J by 2 bases, leaving 9 bases between them. There are 13 residues in the CDR3. CDR1 and CDR2 from the germline V gene are LNHDA and SQIVND (reference sequence). CDR3 bases: TGTGCCAGTAGTCCAGGGGTTCAAGAGACCCAGTACTTC. Amino acids: CASSPGVQETQYF.

The chain is built from TRBV19 and TRBJ2-2; 7 nucleotides line up with TRBD1. The CDR3 covers 15 residues. Germline trimming cut 5 bases from V and 0 bases from J; bases unmatched to any gene: 3. Germline values: CDR1 LNHDA, CDR2 SQIVND (reference sequence). CDR3 residues: CASSAGTANTGELFF. The CDR3 DNA reads TGTGCCAGTAGTGCTGGGACAGCGAACACCGGGGAGCTGTTTTTT.

The rearrangement uses TRBV3-1 (or the pseudogene TRBV3-2) and TRBJ2-5, with 8 bases fitting TRBD1. Germline V gene data show CDR1 as LGHDT and CDR2 as YNNKEL (reference sequence). The J segment lost 5 bases and the V segment lost 4 bases, leaving 6 bases of the junction unmatched. This CDR3 comprises 14 residues. CDR3 sequence (DNA): TGTGCCAGCAGCCGTACAGGGGGGTGGGAGACCCAGTACTTC. This encodes CASSRTGGWETQYF.

The genes are TRBV5-1 and TRBJ2-1; D is perhaps TRBD1 (5 bases). Germline V gene sequence: CDR1 SGHRS, CDR2 YFSETQ. The CDR3 spans 11 residues. Trimming took off 4 bases at V and 15 bases at J, with 14 bases between the two ends. The CDR3 sequence is CASSLTAHWFF. The DNA of the CDR3 is TGCGCCAGCAGCCTGACAGCCCATTGGTTCTTC.

The V gene is TRBV30, the J gene TRBJ1-5; tentatively, D is TRBD1 (5 bases). Germline CDR1 and CDR2: GTSNPN and SVGIG (reference sequence). The CDR3 is made up of 14 amino acids. V was clipped by 0 bases and J by 3 bases, with 9 bases between them. This chain's CDR3 is CAWSVDRFNQPQHF. CDR3 sequence (DNA): TGTGCCTGGAGTGTAGACAGATTCAATCAGCCCCAGCATTTT.